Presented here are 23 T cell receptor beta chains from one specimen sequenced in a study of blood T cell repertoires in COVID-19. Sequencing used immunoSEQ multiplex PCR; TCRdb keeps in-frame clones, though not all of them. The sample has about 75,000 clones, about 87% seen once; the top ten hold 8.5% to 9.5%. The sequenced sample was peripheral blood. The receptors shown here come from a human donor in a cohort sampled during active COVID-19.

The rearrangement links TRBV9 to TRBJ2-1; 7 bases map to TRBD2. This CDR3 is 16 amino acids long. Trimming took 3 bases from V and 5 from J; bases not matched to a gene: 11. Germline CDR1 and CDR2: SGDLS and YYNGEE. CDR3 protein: CASSGGGLLVNNEQFF. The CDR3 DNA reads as TGTGCCAGCAGCGGCGGGGGACTTCTGGTAAACAATGAGCAGTTCTTC. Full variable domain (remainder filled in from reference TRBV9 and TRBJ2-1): DSGVTQTPKHLITATGQRVTLRCSPRSGDLSVYWYQQSLDQGLQFLIQYYNGEERAKGNILERFSAQQFPDLHSELNLSSLELGDSALYFCASSGGGLLVNNEQFFGPGTRLTVL.

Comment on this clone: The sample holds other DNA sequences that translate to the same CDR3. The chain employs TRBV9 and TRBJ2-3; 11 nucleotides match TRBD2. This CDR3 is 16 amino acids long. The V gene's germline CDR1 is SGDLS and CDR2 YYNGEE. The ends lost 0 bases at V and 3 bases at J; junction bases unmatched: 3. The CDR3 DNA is TGTGCCAGCAGCGTAGTGGGACTAGCGGCAACAGATACGCAGTATTTT. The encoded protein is CASSVVGLAATDTQYF.

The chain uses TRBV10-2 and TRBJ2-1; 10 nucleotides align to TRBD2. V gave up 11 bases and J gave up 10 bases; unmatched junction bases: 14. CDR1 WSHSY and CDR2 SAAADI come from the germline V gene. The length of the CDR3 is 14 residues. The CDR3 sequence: CAATGTSDGGEQFF. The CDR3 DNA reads TGCGCCGCAACCGGGACTAGCGACGGGGGAGAGCAGTTCTTC.

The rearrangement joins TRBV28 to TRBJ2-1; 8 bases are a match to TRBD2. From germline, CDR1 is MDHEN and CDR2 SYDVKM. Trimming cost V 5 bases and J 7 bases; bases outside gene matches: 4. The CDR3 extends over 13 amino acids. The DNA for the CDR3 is TGTGCCAGCAGTCTCTCGGGAGGGAATGAGCAGTTCTTC. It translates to CASSLSGGNEQFF.

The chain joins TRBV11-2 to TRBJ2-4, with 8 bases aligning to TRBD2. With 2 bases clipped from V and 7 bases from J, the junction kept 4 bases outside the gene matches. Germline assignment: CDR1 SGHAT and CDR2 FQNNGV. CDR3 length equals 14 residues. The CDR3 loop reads CASSLFSGENIQYF. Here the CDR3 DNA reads TGTGCCAGCAGCTTATTTAGCGGGGAGAACATTCAGTACTTC.

The CDR3 spells CAIRRQMGQPQHF. The CDR3 coding sequence is TGTGCCATCCGACGACAGATGGGACAGCCCCAGCATTTT. The chain is built from TRBV10-3 and TRBJ1-5; D is perhaps TRBD1 (5 bases). There are 13 residues in the CDR3. V was shortened by 8 bases and J by 7 bases, with 15 bases between the two germline ends. Germline CDR1 ENHRY, CDR2 SYGVKD.

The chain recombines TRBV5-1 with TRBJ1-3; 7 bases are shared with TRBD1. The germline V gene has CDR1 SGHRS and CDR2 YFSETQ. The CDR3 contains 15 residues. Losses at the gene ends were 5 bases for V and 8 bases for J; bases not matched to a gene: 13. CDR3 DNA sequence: TGCGCCAGCAGTTCCGGACAGGCCTCTGGGTACACCATATATTTT. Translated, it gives CASSSGQASGYTIYF.

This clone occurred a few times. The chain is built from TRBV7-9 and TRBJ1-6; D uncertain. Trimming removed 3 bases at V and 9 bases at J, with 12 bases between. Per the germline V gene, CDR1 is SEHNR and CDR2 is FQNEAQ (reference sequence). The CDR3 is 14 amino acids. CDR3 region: CASSFRELGSPLHF. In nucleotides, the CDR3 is TGTGCCAGCAGCTTCCGGGAGTTGGGTTCACCCCTCCACTTT.

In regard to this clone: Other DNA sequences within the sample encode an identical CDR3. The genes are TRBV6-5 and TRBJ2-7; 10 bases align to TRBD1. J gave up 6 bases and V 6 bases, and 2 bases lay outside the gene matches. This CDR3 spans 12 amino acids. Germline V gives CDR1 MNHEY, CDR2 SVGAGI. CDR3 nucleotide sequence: TGTGCCAGCAGCCGGACAGGGGGCGAGCAGTACTTC. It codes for CASSRTGGEQYF.

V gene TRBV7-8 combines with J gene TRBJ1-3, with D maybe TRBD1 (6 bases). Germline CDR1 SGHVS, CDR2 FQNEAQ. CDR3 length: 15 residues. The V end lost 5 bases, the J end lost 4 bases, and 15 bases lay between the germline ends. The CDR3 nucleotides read TGTGCCAGCAGCCACCTTACAGGGATCGGAAACACCATATATTTT. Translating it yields CASSHLTGIGNTIYF. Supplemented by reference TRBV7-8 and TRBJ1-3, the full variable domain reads GAGVSQSPRYKVAKRGQDVALRCDPISGHVSLFWYQQALGQGPEFLTYFQNEAQLDKSGLPSDRFFAERPEGSVSTLKIQRTQQEDSAVYLCASSHLTGIGNTIYFGEGSWLTVV.

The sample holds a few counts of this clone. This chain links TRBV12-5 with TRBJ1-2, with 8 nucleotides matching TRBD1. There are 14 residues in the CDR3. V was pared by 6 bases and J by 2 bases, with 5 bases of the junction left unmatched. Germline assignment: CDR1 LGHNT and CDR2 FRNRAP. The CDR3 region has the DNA TGTGCTAGTGGGCCGGGACAGGCCAACTATGGCTACACCTTC. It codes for CASGPGQANYGYTF.

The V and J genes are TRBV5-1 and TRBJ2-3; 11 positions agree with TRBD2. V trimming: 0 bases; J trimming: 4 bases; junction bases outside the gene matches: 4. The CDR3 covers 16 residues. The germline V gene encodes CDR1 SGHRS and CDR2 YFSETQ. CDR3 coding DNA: TGCGCCAGCAGCTTGGCCGGGACTAGCGGCGCAGATACGCAGTATTTT. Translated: CASSLAGTSGADTQYF. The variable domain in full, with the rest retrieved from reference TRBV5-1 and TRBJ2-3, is KAGVTQTPRYLIKTRGQQVTLSCSPISGHRSVSWYQQTPGQGLQFLFEYFSETQRNKGNFPGRFSGRQFSNSRSEMNVSTLELGDSALYLCASSLAGTSGADTQYFGPGTRLTVL.

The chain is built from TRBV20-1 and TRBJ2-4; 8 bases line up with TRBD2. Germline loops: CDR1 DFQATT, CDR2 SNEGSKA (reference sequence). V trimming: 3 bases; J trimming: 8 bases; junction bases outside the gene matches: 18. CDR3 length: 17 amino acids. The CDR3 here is CSASQFPFREGVDIQYF. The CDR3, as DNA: TGCAGTGCTAGTCAGTTCCCCTTCCGGGAGGGAGTGGACATTCAGTACTTC.

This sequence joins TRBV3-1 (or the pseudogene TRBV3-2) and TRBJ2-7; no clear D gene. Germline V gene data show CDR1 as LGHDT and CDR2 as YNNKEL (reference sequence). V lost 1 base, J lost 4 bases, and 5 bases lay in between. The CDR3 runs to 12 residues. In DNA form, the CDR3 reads TGTGCCAGCAGCCAAGCCCATTACGAGCAGTACTTC. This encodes CASSQAHYEQYF.

The CDR3 DNA is TGTGCCAGCAGTCGCAGCGGGGCCAATTTGTATTTT. It is translated as CASSRSGANLYF. J is TRBJ2-3 and V is TRBV6-5, with 7 bases that match TRBD2. The CDR3 is made up of 12 amino acids. V lost 5 bases, J lost 14 bases, and 10 bases stayed unmatched. Germline V gives CDR1 MNHEY, CDR2 SVGAGI.

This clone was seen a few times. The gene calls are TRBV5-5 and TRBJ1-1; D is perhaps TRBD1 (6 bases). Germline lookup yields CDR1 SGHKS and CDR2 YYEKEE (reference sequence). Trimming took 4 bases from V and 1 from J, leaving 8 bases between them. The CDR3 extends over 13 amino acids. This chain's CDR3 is CASSLTGNTEAFF. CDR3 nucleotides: TGTGCCAGCAGCCTGACAGGGAACACTGAAGCTTTCTTT.

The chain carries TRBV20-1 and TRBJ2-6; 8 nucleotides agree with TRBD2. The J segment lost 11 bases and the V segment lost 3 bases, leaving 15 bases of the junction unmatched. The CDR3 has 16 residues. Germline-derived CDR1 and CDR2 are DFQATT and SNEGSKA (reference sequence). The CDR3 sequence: CSASPGGSSSADVLTF. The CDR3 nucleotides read TGCAGTGCTAGTCCGGGAGGGTCCTCCTCTGCTGACGTCCTGACTTTC.

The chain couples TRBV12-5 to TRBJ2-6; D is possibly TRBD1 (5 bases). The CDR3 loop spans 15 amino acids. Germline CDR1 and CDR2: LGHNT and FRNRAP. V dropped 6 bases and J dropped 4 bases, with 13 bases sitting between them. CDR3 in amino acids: CASGPQGPGANVLTF. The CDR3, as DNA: TGTGCTAGTGGCCCGCAGGGCCCCGGGGCCAACGTCCTGACTTTC.

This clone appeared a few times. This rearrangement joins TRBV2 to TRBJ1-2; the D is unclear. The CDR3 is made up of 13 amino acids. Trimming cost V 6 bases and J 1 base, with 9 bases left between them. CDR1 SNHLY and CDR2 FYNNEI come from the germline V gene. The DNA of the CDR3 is TGTGCCAGCAGATCAGATGGTAACTATGGCTACACCTTC. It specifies CASRSDGNYGYTF.

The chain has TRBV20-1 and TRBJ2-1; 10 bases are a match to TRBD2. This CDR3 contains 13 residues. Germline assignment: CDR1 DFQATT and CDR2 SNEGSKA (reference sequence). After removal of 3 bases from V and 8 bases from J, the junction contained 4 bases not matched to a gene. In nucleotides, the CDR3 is TGCAGTGCTAGTGTAGCGGGAGGTTATGAGCAGTTCTTC. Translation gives CSASVAGGYEQFF.

The CDR3 here is CASSFVGLAAYNEQFF. CDR3 coding DNA: TGTGCCAGCAGCTTCGTGGGACTAGCGGCCTACAATGAGCAGTTCTTC. The chain links TRBV7-9 to TRBJ2-1; 11 bases are shared with TRBD2. This CDR3 is 16 amino acids long. Per the germline V gene, CDR1 is SEHNR and CDR2 is FQNEAQ (reference sequence). Trimming cost V 3 bases and J 2 bases; bases outside gene matches: 3.

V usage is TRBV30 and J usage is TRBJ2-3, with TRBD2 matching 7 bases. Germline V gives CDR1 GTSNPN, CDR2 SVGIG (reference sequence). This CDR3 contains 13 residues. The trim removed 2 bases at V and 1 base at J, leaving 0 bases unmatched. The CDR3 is CAWSRGGTDTQYF. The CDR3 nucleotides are TGTGCCTGGAGTCGGGGGGGCACAGATACGCAGTATTTT. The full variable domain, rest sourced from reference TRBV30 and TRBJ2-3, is SQTIHQWPATLVQPVGSPLSLECTVEGTSNPNLYWYRQAAGRGLQLLFYSVGIGQISSEVPQNLSASRPQDRQFILSSKKLLLSDSGFYLCAWSRGGTDTQYFGPGTRLTVL.

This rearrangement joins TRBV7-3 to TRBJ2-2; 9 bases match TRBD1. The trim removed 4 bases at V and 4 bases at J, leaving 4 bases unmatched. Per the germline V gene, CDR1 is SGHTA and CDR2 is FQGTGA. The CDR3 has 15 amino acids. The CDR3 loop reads CASSSGQGFTGELFF. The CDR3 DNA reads TGTGCCAGCAGCTCGGGACAGGGCTTCACCGGGGAGCTGTTTTTT.